The 16 T cell receptor beta chains given below trace back to one sample, sequenced in a study of blood T cell repertoires in COVID-19. The method was immunoSEQ multiplex PCR; TCRdb's version includes in-frame clones alone and lacks a portion of them. The table shows roughly 200,000 clones, with 80% to 90% occurring only once. Sequencing input: PBMCs or T cells enriched from blood (not recorded which). The receptors derive from a man aged 18-30 years with acute COVID-19.

With respect to this clone: Other DNA sequences in this sample translate to the same CDR3. The rearrangement joins TRBV5-1 to TRBJ2-7, with D uncertain. There are 13 residues in the CDR3. Germline V gene lookup returns CDR1 SGHRS and CDR2 YFSETQ. The ends were cut back, 0 bases at V and 1 base at J, with 5 bases in the middle. The CDR3 bases are TGCGCCAGCAGCTTGGACAGATCCTACGAGCAGTACTTC. The encoded protein is CASSLDRSYEQYF.

J is TRBJ1-5 and V is TRBV28, with 8 bases lining up with TRBD1. Per the germline V gene, CDR1 is MDHEN and CDR2 is SYDVKM. V gave up 5 bases and J gave up 1 base; unmatched junction bases: 4. CDR3 size: 15 residues. The CDR3: CASSVQGESNQPQHF. The CDR3 DNA follows: TGTGCCAGCAGTGTACAGGGGGAGAGCAATCAGCCCCAGCATTTT.

The gene calls are TRBV27 and TRBJ2-2; 7 bases fit TRBD2. In germline, CDR1 is MNHEY, CDR2 SMNVEV (reference sequence). V lost 8 bases and J lost 0; bases outside the gene matches: 12. The CDR3 has 17 amino acids. The CDR3 DNA sequence: TGTGCCAGCGCTCCTCTTACTAGCGTCGCGAACACCGGGGAGCTGTTTTTT. It translates to CASAPLTSVANTGELFF.

In its sample, this clone was seen many times. The CDR3 is CASSRGGIPTEQYF. The DNA of the CDR3 is TGTGCCAGCTCACGGGGGGGGATCCCCACCGAGCAGTACTTC. V gene TRBV18 combines with J gene TRBJ2-7; 7 bases line up with TRBD2. The CDR3 is 14 residues long. Trimming took 4 bases from V and 6 from J; bases not matched to a gene: 9. Per germline, CDR1 KGHSH and CDR2 LQKENI.

The chain combines TRBV28 with TRBJ2-1; 7 bases line up with TRBD1. Germline V gives CDR1 MDHEN, CDR2 SYDVKM. The CDR3 extends over 16 amino acids. Trimming removed 2 bases from V and 1 base from J; junction bases left unmatched: 5. The DNA for the CDR3 is TGTGCCAGCAGTTTAGAGGGGGCCGGGTCCTACAATGAGCAGTTCTTC. This gives the protein CASSLEGAGSYNEQFF. Supplemented by reference TRBV28 and TRBJ2-1, the full variable domain reads DVKVTQSSRYLVKRTGEKVFLECVQDMDHENMFWYRQDPGLGLRLIYFSYDVKMKEKGDIPEGYSVSREKKERFSLILESASTNQTSMYLCASSLEGAGSYNEQFFGPGTRLTVL.

J is TRBJ1-5 and V is TRBV6-5, with TRBD1 matching 10 bases. The CDR3 is 13 amino acids. Germline V CDR1 and CDR2: MNHEY, SVGAGI. Trimming at V came to 10 bases and at J to 7 bases, leaving 7 bases not matched to a gene. Here the CDR3 DNA reads TGTGCCACCAAGACAGGGGGCGAACAGCCCCAGCATTTT. Its protein is CATKTGGEQPQHF.

The rearrangement uses TRBV28 and TRBJ2-7; the D gene is possibly TRBD2 (7 bases). Germline CDR1 reads MDHEN; CDR2 reads SYDVKM. The V end lost 7 bases, the J end lost 0 bases, and 16 bases lay between the germline ends. This CDR3 spans 15 amino acids. The CDR3 loop is CASKTGGPLSYEQYF. In DNA, the CDR3 is TGTGCCAGCAAGACCGGGGGGCCCCTCTCCTACGAGCAGTACTTC.

This clone has only one observation. The chain joins TRBV30 to TRBJ2-5, with a possible D match to TRBD2 (5 bases). The CDR3 covers 13 residues. V shed 2 bases and J shed 4 bases, with 11 bases lying between them. Looked up from germline, CDR1 is GTSNPN and CDR2 is SVGIG (reference sequence). The CDR3 DNA is TGTGCCTGGAGTAACCATGAGGGAGAGACCCAGTACTTC. It is translated as CAWSNHEGETQYF.

The rearrangement uses TRBV28 and TRBJ1-5; TRBD1 aligns across 10 bases. CDR1 and CDR2 (germline): MDHEN, SYDVKM. The CDR3 covers 14 residues. The V gene end was trimmed by 6 bases and the J gene end by 6 bases; junction bases not matched to a gene: 5. The CDR3 DNA reads TGTGCCAGCAGATCGACAGGGGGCGGTCAGCCCCAGCATTTT. Translation: CASRSTGGGQPQHF. Looking up the rest from reference TRBV28 and TRBJ1-5 gives the full variable domain: DVKVTQSSRYLVKRTGEKVFLECVQDMDHENMFWYRQDPGLGLRLIYFSYDVKMKEKGDIPEGYSVSREKKERFSLILESASTNQTSMYLCASRSTGGGQPQHFGDGTRLSIL.

The CDR3 protein is CASSVDIGADEQFF. As DNA, the CDR3 is TGTGCCAGCAGCGTAGATATAGGGGCGGATGAGCAGTTCTTC. This chain uses TRBV9 with TRBJ2-1; possibly TRBD1 for D (5 bases). The V gene's germline CDR1 is SGDLS and CDR2 YYNGEE. V lost 0 bases and J lost 8, with 12 bases in between. The CDR3 sequence is 14 residues long.

The chain combines TRBV28 with TRBJ1-6, with D perhaps TRBD1 (5 bases). Germline V CDR1 and CDR2: MDHEN, SYDVKM. The ends were cut back, 10 bases at V and 4 bases at J, with 8 bases in the middle. The CDR3 consists of 12 residues. CDR3 sequence (DNA): TGTGCCACGGGGGATTATAATTCACCCCTCCACTTT. Its protein is CATGDYNSPLHF.

This chain connects TRBV12-3 or TRBV12-4 to TRBJ2-4; 9 bases are shared with TRBD1. There are 13 residues in the CDR3. J was trimmed by 7 bases and V by 7 bases; bases with no gene match: 5. CDR3 DNA sequence: TGTGCCAGCACCAGGACAGGGGCCAACATTCAGTACTTC. Encoded protein: CASTRTGANIQYF.

V is TRBV10-2 and J is TRBJ1-1; D is unclear. V lost 4 bases and J 3 bases, leaving 12 bases between the germline ends. The CDR3 totals 14 residues. The germline CDR1 and CDR2 sequences are WSHSY and SAAADI. CDR3 coding DNA: TGCGCCAGCAGTGCAGGAAGGTCAGACACTGAAGCTTTCTTT. This sequence encodes CASSAGRSDTEAFF.

V is TRBV24-1 and J is TRBJ2-7; 8 bases map to TRBD1. The V segment lost 2 bases and the J segment 7 bases; nucleotides outside the gene matches: 9. The length of the CDR3 is 15 residues. Looked up from germline, CDR1 is KGHDR and CDR2 is SFDVKD. The CDR3 region has the DNA TGTGCCACCAGTGATTCCCGGGACAGGCGGTCAGAGCAGTACTTC. Amino acid sequence: CATSDSRDRRSEQYF.

The chain is built from TRBV2 and TRBJ2-6, with 7 bases fitting TRBD2. V trimming: 7 bases; J trimming: 2 bases; junction bases outside the gene matches: 11. This CDR3 contains 17 residues. CDR1 is SNHLY, CDR2 FYNNEI, per germline. The CDR3 loop reads CASTGAGVTAGANVLTF. In nucleotides, the CDR3 is TGTGCCAGCACTGGTGCGGGAGTAACAGCTGGGGCCAACGTCCTGACTTTC.

This clone came up once. The chain joins TRBV30 to TRBJ1-2, with D possibly matching TRBD1 (5 bases). This CDR3 region has 12 residues. CDR1 GTSNPN and CDR2 SVGIG come from the germline V gene (reference sequence). Trimming removed 1 base at V and 5 bases at J, with 8 bases between. Here the CDR3 reads CAWSGGAYGYTF. CDR3 nucleotide sequence: TGTGCCTGGAGTGGCGGGGCGTATGGCTACACCTTC.